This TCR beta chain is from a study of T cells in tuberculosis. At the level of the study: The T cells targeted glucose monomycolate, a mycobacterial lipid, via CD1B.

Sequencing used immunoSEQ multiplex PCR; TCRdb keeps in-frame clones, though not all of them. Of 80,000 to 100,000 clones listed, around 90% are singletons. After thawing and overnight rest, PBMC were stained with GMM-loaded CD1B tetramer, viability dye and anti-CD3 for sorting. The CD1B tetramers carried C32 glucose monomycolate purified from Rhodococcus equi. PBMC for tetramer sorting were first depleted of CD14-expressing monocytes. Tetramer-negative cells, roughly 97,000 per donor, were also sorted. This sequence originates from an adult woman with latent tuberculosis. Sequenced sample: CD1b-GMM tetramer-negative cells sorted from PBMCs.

CDR3 coding DNA: TGTGCCAGCCGGGAGGATGTAAGCTCTGGGGCCAACGTCCTGACTTTC. This gives the protein CASREDVSSGANVLTF. This sequence joins TRBV5-8 and TRBJ2-6, with 7 positions matching TRBD2. This CDR3 is built from 16 residues. The J segment lost 0 bases and the V segment lost 7 bases, leaving 7 bases of the junction unmatched. CDR1 is SGHTS and CDR2 is YDEGEE in the germline V gene.